This is a list of T cell receptor beta chains from one sample in a study of OX40 agonist ivuxolimab in advanced cancers. Profiled with immunoSEQ multiplex PCR; TCRdb holds only in-frame clones, not every one. Of around 43,000 clones in the sample, about 90% were seen once. The material sequenced was CD4+ or CD8+ T cells sorted from blood, taken in a trial of the OX40 agonist ivuxolimab. All receptors derive from an adult with an advanced solid tumor such as melanoma, head and neck, liver or kidney cancer. CDR3s include the opening cysteine and the closing phenylalanine or tryptophan. A D gene is named only where the DNA matches it firmly. Clone size is shown for a subset of rows, as once, few, many or a class of expanded clone.

j_call | d_call | clone_size | v_call | cdr3_nt | cdr3_aa
TRBJ2-3 | TRBD2 | - | TRBV11-2 | TGTGCCAGCAGCAAAGCCCCCCCGGGCGGGGGGGCTCGGGATACGCAGTATTTT | CASSKAPPGGGARDTQYF
TRBJ1-5 | - | - | TRBV5-6 | TGTGCCAGCAGCTTGGGGGGCGGGGCGTACAATCAGCCCCAGCATTTT | CASSLGGGAYNQPQHF
TRBJ2-7 | - | once | TRBV11-2 | TGTGCCAGCAGCCCCAGCGGAGAGTCCTACGAGCAGTACTTC | CASSPSGESYEQYF
TRBJ2-1 | - | - | TRBV7-3 | TGTGCCAGCAGCTTATCGGGGGCAGGCAATGAGCAGTTCTTC | CASSLSGAGNEQFF
TRBJ1-5 | - | - | TRBV7-3 | TGTGCCAGCAGCTTAGGCGGGAACAATCAGCCCCAGCATTTT | CASSLGGNNQPQHF
TRBJ2-5 | TRBD1 | - | TRBV7-3 | TGTGCCAGCAGCTTAACGGCAGGGGGTCCCATGACCCAGTACTTC | CASSLTAGGPMTQYF
TRBJ2-1 | - | - | TRBV28 | TGTGCCAGCAGTTTTGGTTTCACTGATGAGCAGTTCTTC | CASSFGFTDEQFF
TRBJ2-3 | - | - | TRBV30 | TGTGCCTGGAGTGTAGGGCAGGGCCCAGATACGCAGTATTTT | CAWSVGQGPDTQYF
TRBJ1-1 | - | - | TRBV30 | TGTGCCTGGAGTGGGCAGGGAAGGACTGAAGCTTTCTTT | CAWSGQGRTEAFF
TRBJ2-7 | - | - | TRBV2 | TGTGCCAGCAGACGGACAGACTCCTACGAGCAGTACTTC | CASRRTDSYEQYF